These T cell receptor beta chains were read from a single sample in a study of blood T cell repertoires in COVID-19. The data were produced by immunoSEQ multiplex PCR, yet TCRdb's version contains in-frame clones alone and is incomplete. The sample yields 260,000 or so clones, approximately 82% seen once. The material sequenced was peripheral blood. Receptors originate from an older man with acute or convalescent COVID-19. CDR3s include the opening cysteine and the closing phenylalanine or tryptophan. A D gene is named only where the DNA matches it firmly. The size field is filled for only some rows; it gives once, few, many or a size class.

J gene: TRBJ1-2
CDR3 length: 13
D gene: NA
V gene: TRBV4-1
clone size: NA
CDR3 protein: CASSQAGLGGYTF
CDR3 DNA: TGCGCCAGCAGCCAGGCGGGCTTGGGGGGCTACACCTTC

J gene: TRBJ2-1
CDR3 length: 16
D gene: TRBD2
V gene: TRBV6-4
clone size: NA
CDR3 protein: CASSRGSGGAYNEQFF
CDR3 DNA: TGTGCCAGCAGTCGCGGTAGCGGGGGGGCTTACAATGAGCAGTTCTTC

J gene: TRBJ2-7
CDR3 length: 15
D gene: NA
V gene: TRBV27
clone size: NA
CDR3 protein: CASRNTGLSSYEQYF
CDR3 DNA: TGTGCCAGCCGTAATACGGGACTCAGCTCCTACGAGCAGTACTTC

J gene: TRBJ2-2
CDR3 length: 16
D gene: NA
V gene: TRBV14
clone size: NA
CDR3 protein: CASSQVSGVNTGELFF
CDR3 DNA: TGTGCCAGCAGCCAAGTTTCAGGCGTGAACACCGGGGAGCTGTTTTTT

J gene: TRBJ1-1
CDR3 length: 12
D gene: TRBD1
V gene: TRBV14
clone size: NA
CDR3 protein: CASSQDFRGAFF
CDR3 DNA: TGTGCCAGCAGCCAAGATTTCAGGGGGGCTTTCTTT

J gene: TRBJ1-4
CDR3 length: 15
D gene: TRBD1
V gene: TRBV3-1/TRBV3-2
clone size: NA
CDR3 protein: CASSQTTGGGEKLFF
CDR3 DNA: TGTGCCAGCAGCCAAACCACAGGGGGTGGTGAAAAACTGTTTTTT

J gene: TRBJ2-3
CDR3 length: 13
D gene: TRBD2
V gene: TRBV7-2
clone size: NA
CDR3 protein: CASSREPSGGDYF
CDR3 DNA: TGTGCCAGCAGCCGAGAACCTAGCGGGGGGGATTATTTT

J gene: TRBJ2-7
CDR3 length: 14
D gene: TRBD1
V gene: TRBV5-1
clone size: NA
CDR3 protein: CASSPGTGVGEQYF
CDR3 DNA: TGCGCCAGCAGCCCGGGGACAGGGGTAGGCGAGCAGTACTTC

J gene: TRBJ2-1
CDR3 length: 17
D gene: TRBD2
V gene: TRBV4-2
clone size: NA
CDR3 protein: CASSQELAGAVYNEQFF
CDR3 DNA: TGTGCCAGCAGCCAAGAGCTGGCGGGAGCGGTTTACAATGAGCAGTTCTTC

J gene: TRBJ1-1
CDR3 length: 13
D gene: TRBD1
V gene: TRBV7-9
clone size: NA
CDR3 protein: CASSRDRWTEAFF
CDR3 DNA: TGTGCCAGCAGCAGGGACAGGTGGACTGAAGCTTTCTTT

J gene: TRBJ2-7
CDR3 length: 14
D gene: NA
V gene: TRBV3-1/TRBV3-2
clone size: NA
CDR3 protein: CASSQGGPSYEQYF
CDR3 DNA: TGTGCCAGCAGCCAAGGGGGGCCTTCCTACGAGCAGTACTTC

J gene: TRBJ2-1
CDR3 length: 15
D gene: NA
V gene: TRBV7-9
clone size: once
CDR3 protein: CASSLDGGSYNEQFF
CDR3 DNA: TGTGCCAGCAGCTTAGACGGGGGCTCCTACAATGAGCAGTTCTTC

J gene: TRBJ2-1
CDR3 length: 22
D gene: NA
V gene: TRBV10-1
clone size: few
CDR3 protein: CASSESSPDKPARTLTYNEQFF
CDR3 DNA: TGCGCCAGCAGTGAGTCATCCCCTGACAAGCCAGCGCGGACACTCACTTACAATGAGCAGTTCTTC

J gene: TRBJ1-1
CDR3 length: 14
D gene: TRBD1
V gene: TRBV15
clone size: few
CDR3 protein: CATRGGQRIGEAFF
CDR3 DNA: TGTGCCACCAGGGGGGGACAGCGGATCGGTGAAGCTTTCTTT

J gene: TRBJ2-1
CDR3 length: 15
D gene: TRBD1
V gene: TRBV5-1
clone size: NA
CDR3 protein: CASSRQGEKGMGQFF
CDR3 DNA: TGCGCCAGCAGCCGACAGGGAGAGAAGGGTATGGGGCAGTTCTTC

J gene: TRBJ2-5
CDR3 length: 14
D gene: NA
V gene: TRBV7-3
clone size: NA
CDR3 protein: CASSLMGARETQYF
CDR3 DNA: TGTGCCAGCAGCTTAATGGGGGCGCGAGAGACCCAGTACTTC

J gene: TRBJ1-1
CDR3 length: 19
D gene: TRBD1
V gene: TRBV6-4
clone size: once
CDR3 protein: CASSDSIFRQGARIAEAFF
CDR3 DNA: TGTGCCAGCAGTGACTCTATATTTCGACAGGGGGCCCGGATTGCTGAAGCTTTCTTT

J gene: TRBJ2-7
CDR3 length: 14
D gene: TRBD1
V gene: TRBV19
clone size: once
CDR3 protein: CASRGTGRSYEQYF
CDR3 DNA: TGTGCCAGTAGGGGGACAGGGAGGTCCTACGAGCAGTACTTC